This is a list of T cell receptor beta chains from one sample in a study of CD8+CD57+ T cells in acquired aplastic anemia. One entry per CDR3 protein results from TCRdb running MiXCR on the reads. The sample holds 200,000 to 250,000 distinct CDR3 sequences; over 55% are singletons and the top ten take around 32%. Sequenced material: sorted CD4+, CD8+, or CD8+CD57+ T cells (not recorded which) from PBMCs. The origin of the receptors is a human donor in good health. Each CDR3 is given with its conserved first and last residue. D genes are given only for firm matches. Only some rows state a clone size, as once, few, many or a class for expanded clones.

>-|TRBV20-1|TRBJ2-6|medium-sized
TGCAGTGCCCCAGACGACGGGGCCAACGTCCTGACTTTC
CSAPDDGANVLTF
>-|TRBV10-3|TRBJ2-3|-
TGTGCCATCAGGGAGGTCGGAGCAAGCACAGATACGCAGTATTTT
CAIREVGASTDTQYF
>-|TRBV20-1|TRBJ1-5|-
TGCAGTGCTAGAGCACCCCAGAGGATAGACCCACCCCTTAATCAGCCCCAGCATTTT
CSARAPQRIDPPLNQPQHF
>TRBD1|TRBV2|TRBJ2-7|-
TGTGCCAGTACCCGGACAGGGGGCTCCTACGAGCAGTACTTC
CASTRTGGSYEQYF
>-|TRBV11-2|TRBJ1-6|-
TGTGCCAGCAGCCAGGGGACAAGGGATAATTCACCCCTCCGCTTT
CASSQGTRDNSPLRF
>-|TRBV7-3|TRBJ2-3|-
TGTGCCAGCAGCTTAAGTGGCGGGAAACGCACAGATACGCAGTATTTT
CASSLSGGKRTDTQYF
>-|TRBV20-1|TRBJ2-5|-
TGCAGTGGGGAGCTGGGTGGGACCCAGTACTTC
CSGELGGTQYF
>TRBD1|TRBV24-1|TRBJ2-1|-
TGTGCCACCAGTGACGTAGGACAGGGCAAGGGTGAGCAGTTCTTC
CATSDVGQGKGEQFF
>-|TRBV7-8|TRBJ1-2|-
TGTGCCAGCAGCGAACAAACGGGCGATGGTGGCTACACCTTC
CASSEQTGDGGYTF
>-|TRBV20-1|TRBJ2-3|-
TGCAGTGCTCTACGAAATAGGAGGGGGGGTGTCGCAGATACGCAGTATTTT
CSALRNRRGGVADTQYF
>-|TRBV6-4|TRBJ2-2|many
TGTGCCAGCAGGGGGGACACCGGGGAGCTGTTTTTT
CASRGDTGELFF
>-|TRBV19|TRBJ2-1|many
TGTGCCAGTAGCCTAACAGCGTACAATGAGCAGTTCTTC
CASSLTAYNEQFF
>-|TRBV24-1|TRBJ2-2|many
TGTGCCACCAGTGATGGGACGGCCGGGGAGCTGTTTTTT
CATSDGTAGELFF
>-|TRBV2|TRBJ1-2|-
TGTGCCAGCAGTGATTTACAGGGTGGGGGCTACACCTTC
CASSDLQGGGYTF
>-|TRBV15|TRBJ1-5|few
TGTGCCACCAGCAGAGATAGGGGGGTGGGGCAGCCCCAGCATTTT
CATSRDRGVGQPQHF
>TRBD2|TRBV24-1|TRBJ2-3|-
TGTGCCACCAGTCGGACTAGCGGGGGTCCAGATACGCAGTATTTT
CATSRTSGGPDTQYF
>TRBD2|TRBV14|TRBJ2-3|many
TGTGCCAGCAGCCCACTAGCGGCAAGCACAGATACGCAGTATTTT
CASSPLAASTDTQYF
>-|TRBV7-8|TRBJ2-4|-
TGTGCCAGCAGCCCAGAGGGGGGGGGGGTGGCCAAAAACATTCAGTACTTC
CASSPEGGGVAKNIQYF
>-|TRBV7-9|TRBJ2-1|many
TGTGCCAGCAGCCGCACCCTAGGGAATAGGTATGAGCAGTTCTTC
CASSRTLGNRYEQFF
>TRBD1|TRBV2|TRBJ1-1|-
TGTGCCAGCATCGCGGGACAGGGCCTCGATGCTTTCTTT
CASIAGQGLDAFF
>-|TRBV12-3/TRBV12-4|TRBJ1-6|few
TGTGCCAGCAGTTTAGCACTTTCACCCCTCCACTTT
CASSLALSPLHF
>-|TRBV19|TRBJ2-3|-
TGTGCCAGTAAAAGTCTCCGCACAGATACGCAGTATTTT
CASKSLRTDTQYF
>-|TRBV19|TRBJ2-1|-
TGTGCCAGTACCTCGGACGTTTACAATGAGCAGTTCTTC
CASTSDVYNEQFF
>-|TRBV7-2|TRBJ2-1|once
TGTGCCAGCAGCTTAGCCCGGGGGACCTACAATGAGCAGTTCTTC
CASSLARGTYNEQFF
>-|TRBV6-5|TRBJ2-3|many
TGTGCCAGCAGTTATTCGCTCGGAGTACCCTCACTCACAGATACGCAGTATTTT
CASSYSLGVPSLTDTQYF
>-|TRBV5-8|TRBJ2-3|many
TGTGCCAGCAGCCGGGACTCGGGTAGCACAGATACGCAGTATTTT
CASSRDSGSTDTQYF
>-|TRBV10-3|TRBJ1-5|-
TGTGCCATCAGTGAGTCTAAGGGTCAGCCCCAGCATTTT
CAISESKGQPQHF
>TRBD1|TRBV2|TRBJ1-6|-
TGTGCCAGCAGTGAATTGGCCGGACAGGGGAATTCACCCCTCCACTTT
CASSELAGQGNSPLHF
>-|TRBV7-9|TRBJ1-1|many
TGTGCCAGCAGCTTTTCTCCGGGCAGAGGGACGAACACTGAAGCTTTCTTT
CASSFSPGRGTNTEAFF
>TRBD1|TRBV24-1|TRBJ2-3|-
TGTGCCACCGGGACAGAAAACACAGATACGCAGTATTTT
CATGTENTDTQYF
>-|TRBV12-3/TRBV12-4|TRBJ2-5|-
TGTGCCAGCAGTCCCAATGTCGGGGATCCCAACCAAGAGACCCAGTACTTC
CASSPNVGDPNQETQYF
>TRBD2|TRBV20-1|TRBJ2-1|many
TGCAGTGCTATCAGCGGGAGGGACTACAATGAGCAGTTCTTC
CSAISGRDYNEQFF
>-|TRBV4-1|TRBJ2-7|once
TGCGCCAGCAGCCAAGAAAGCATTGGGCGCGACGAGCAGTACTTC
CASSQESIGRDEQYF
>-|TRBV12-3/TRBV12-4|TRBJ2-7|many
TGTGCCAGCAGCTTCAGCCCCAGTAACGAGCAGTACTTC
CASSFSPSNEQYF
>TRBD1|TRBV7-2|TRBJ2-5|-
TGTGCCAGCAGCTTATGGGGACAGAGCCAAGAGACCCAGTACTTC
CASSLWGQSQETQYF
>TRBD1|TRBV15|TRBJ1-3|few
TGTGCCACCAACAGGGGAGATGGAAACACCATATATTTT
CATNRGDGNTIYF
>TRBD1|TRBV24-1|TRBJ1-2|-
TGTGCCACCAGTGATATGGGGACAGCTTATGGCTACACCTTC
CATSDMGTAYGYTF
>TRBD2|TRBV5-4|TRBJ2-3|few
TGTGCCAGCAGCCTCAGCGGGGGAGATACGCAGTATTTT
CASSLSGGDTQYF
>-|TRBV7-4|TRBJ2-7|-
TGTGCCAGCAGCTCAGGATTAGCCGGCCCCAACCAGTACTTC
CASSSGLAGPNQYF
>-|TRBV20-1|TRBJ2-6|once
TGCAGTGCCCCTGGGGGGGGGGCCAACGTCCTGACTTTC
CSAPGGGANVLTF
>TRBD1|TRBV10-3|TRBJ1-2|-
TGTGCCAGCACCACGACAGGGGAAACAATGGGGTATGGCTACACCTTC
CASTTTGETMGYGYTF
>-|TRBV7-2|TRBJ2-1|-
TGTGCCAGCAGTCATCCGGGACTCCTCAATGAGCAGTTCTTC
CASSHPGLLNEQFF
>TRBD1|TRBV5-5|TRBJ2-1|-
TGTGCCAGCAGTTTTCCGGGACAGGGGTACAATGGGCAGTTCTTC
CASSFPGQGYNGQFF
>-|TRBV20-1|TRBJ1-1|-
TGCAGTGCTAGTTTCGGCAAACTGAACACTGAAGCTTTCTTT
CSASFGKLNTEAFF
>TRBD1|TRBV20-1|TRBJ1-5|once
TGCAGTGCTAGAGCAGACAGGGAATTTCAGCCCCAGCATTTT
CSARADREFQPQHF
>TRBD2|TRBV7-9|TRBJ2-7|few
TGTGCCAGCAGCCCTAGCGGGAGGGCGTACGAGCAGTACTTC
CASSPSGRAYEQYF
>-|TRBV4-1|TRBJ2-7|many
TGCGCCAGCAGCCTCCAGAGGGGGGGCGCCTACGAGCAGTACTTC
CASSLQRGGAYEQYF
>-|TRBV24-1|TRBJ2-3|-
TGTGCCACCAGTGATTTAGGCAGCACAGATACGCAGTATTTT
CATSDLGSTDTQYF
>-|TRBV18|TRBJ2-1|-
TGTGCCAGCTCACCCGAAGGGGGTAGCGATGAGCAGTTCTTC
CASSPEGGSDEQFF
>-|TRBV9|TRBJ2-7|-
TGTGCCAGCAGCGCGTCTAGCGCGCCCTACGAGCAGTACTTC
CASSASSAPYEQYF
>TRBD1|TRBV9|TRBJ1-1|many
TGTGCCAGCAGCGTAGAGGGGGCCGTGAACACTGAAGCTTTCTTT
CASSVEGAVNTEAFF
>TRBD2|TRBV24-1|TRBJ2-3|-
TGTGCCACCAGTGATGTCTTCGGGACTAGCGGGTGGAGCACAGATACGCAGTATTTT
CATSDVFGTSGWSTDTQYF